This TCR beta chain was captured in a study of spatial heterogeneity in lung cancer. Study-level information: Within raw reads, each unique TCR and UMI combination appeared on average more than ten times.

Findings and caveats of the study: Tracking of tumor mutation counts was seen in expanded intratumoral alpha and beta TCR counts.

This clonotype was seen many times. Antigen unknown. Time point denoted: sample taken at primary tumor resection. In each case, whole RNA from tumor, nontumor lung or frozen PBMC was sequenced unsorted. Between the trimmed V and J ends, which lost 1 base and 10 bases, there was a span of 26 bases. Germline V gene data show CDR1 as LGHNA and CDR2 as YNFKEQ. This CDR3 is 18 amino acids long. A unique molecular identifier was attached to every TCR cDNA molecule. Using its own MiXCR run on the 5' RACE reads, TCRdb lists one record per CDR3 protein. The sample holds 5,500 to 9,000 distinct CDR3 sequences, more than 10% seen once.

This chain connects TRBV4-2 to TRBJ2-1; possibly TRBD2 for D (6 bases). The sample here was lung tumor tissue, taken at surgery. This TCR derives from a male donor with early-stage non-small cell lung cancer. CDR3 loop: CASSQGSSPSEQSREQFF. The CDR3 DNA reads as TGTGCCAGCAGCCAAGGGTCCAGCCCTAGCGAGCAGTCCAGAGAGCAGTTCTTC.